This TCR beta chain comes out of a study of cytomegalovirus exposure and HLA in healthy donors. Primers: 60 Vbeta forward and 13 Jbeta reverse. Generated by immunoSEQ multiplex PCR, the TCRdb table keeps only in-frame clones and is missing some. Of about 110,000 clones in the sample, roughly 80% were seen once. Regarding the study as a whole: Earlier analysis yielded a pattern in which most TCR beta V segments were productive about 90% or about 30% of the time. When analyzed later, the rates of TCR association showed variation by HLA locus, with DRB1 the most and HLA-C the fewest.

CDR3 length equals 11 residues. The germline V gene encodes CDR1 SEHNR and CDR2 FQNEAQ (reference sequence). V shed 3 bases and J shed 3 bases, with 2 bases lying between them. This clone was seen once. Its target is unknown. Donors showed nominal health when sampled, although they likely had unrecorded immune exposures. The chain combines TRBV7-9 with TRBJ1-2; D is undetermined. This clonotype was obtained from a man under 40 in good health and CMV-seropositive. The specimen was PBMCs. CDR3 region: CASSFDYGYTF. The CDR3 DNA reads TGTGCCAGCAGCTTCGACTATGGCTACACCTTC. Combining the CDR3 with reference TRBV7-9 and TRBJ1-2 gives the whole variable domain DTGVSQNPRHKITKRGQNVTFRCDPISEHNRLYWYRQTLGQGPEFLTYFQNEAQLEKSRLLSDRFSAERPKGSFSTLEIQRTEQGDSAMYLCASSFDYGYTFGSGTRLTVV.